A selection of T cell receptor beta chains follows, all from one sample in a study of OX40 agonist ivuxolimab in advanced cancers. The protocol was immunoSEQ multiplex PCR, while the TCRdb copy is restricted to in-frame clones and leaves out a portion. The data hold 85,000 to 100,000 clones, with roughly 86% observed a single time. The specimen comprised CD4+ or CD8+ T cells sorted from blood, sampled in a trial of the OX40 agonist ivuxolimab. The receptors were sampled from an adult with an advanced solid tumor such as melanoma, head and neck, liver or kidney cancer. Each CDR3 is given with its conserved first and last residue. D genes are given only for firm matches. Not all rows give a size; the values are once, few, many and, for expanded clones, a class.

j_call clone_size d_call v_call cdr3_nt cdr3_aa
TRBJ1-1 NA NA TRBV5-4 TGTGCCAGCAGCTTAGGGGCACGGACCCTGAACACTGAAGCTTTCTTT CASSLGARTLNTEAFF
TRBJ2-5 NA NA TRBV9 TGTGCCAGCAGCGCGCGCCGGGGGGAGACCCAGTACTTC CASSARRGETQYF
TRBJ2-7 few NA TRBV6-5 TGTGCCAGCAGTGATGTCTTGGAAACGGCCGAGCAGTACTTC CASSDVLETAEQYF
TRBJ1-2 NA NA TRBV19 TGTGCCAGTAGTATGGGCAGAAACTATGGCTACACCTTC CASSMGRNYGYTF
TRBJ1-1 NA NA TRBV10-3 TGTGCCATCAGTGAGACCGGGACGGGGGGTCTCACTGAAGCTTTCTTT CAISETGTGGLTEAFF
TRBJ2-7 few TRBD1 TRBV10-2 TGCGCCAGCAGGAGTTGGGACAGGGTTCAGTACGAGCAGTACTTC CASRSWDRVQYEQYF
TRBJ1-6 NA NA TRBV2 TGTGCCAGCAGTTACCTAGATCGGGAACCCCTCCACTTT CASSYLDREPLHF
TRBJ1-3 NA NA TRBV29-1 TGCAGCGTAACAAGCTCTGGAAACACCATATATTTT CSVTSSGNTIYF
TRBJ2-3 few TRBD1 TRBV7-2 TGTGCCAGCAGCTCGAATACAGGGGTTGGAGATACGCAGTATTTT CASSSNTGVGDTQYF
TRBJ2-3 NA NA TRBV21-1 TGTGCCAGCAGCCACTTAGGACCCGCCGGGGTAGCGGGAGGGCGTGATACGCAGTATTTT CASSHLGPAGVAGGRDTQYF
TRBJ2-2 NA TRBD1 TRBV18 TGTGCCAGCTCACCACTGCAGGGGGCGGCCGGGGAGCTGTTTTTT CASSPLQGAAGELFF
TRBJ1-2 NA TRBD1 TRBV30 TGTGCCTGGATGGCACAGGGGGGGGGAGGCTACACCTTC CAWMAQGGGGYTF
TRBJ2-3 NA TRBD2 TRBV9 TGTGCCAGCAGCGTAGGGGGTAGCGGGAGCACAGATACGCAGTATTTT CASSVGGSGSTDTQYF
TRBJ2-5 once NA TRBV29-1 TGCAGCAACAACAGGGTTGGGGAGACCCAGTACTTC CSNNRVGETQYF
TRBJ2-3 NA NA TRBV19 TGTGCCAGTAGTATACGAGATACGCAGTATTTT CASSIRDTQYF
TRBJ1-1 NA NA TRBV14 TGTGCCAGCAGCCAAGAATTCGGGGATTCTGAAGCTTTCTTT CASSQEFGDSEAFF
TRBJ2-6 NA NA TRBV30 TGTGCCTGGAGGGGGACCGGGACCTCAAACTCTGGGGCCAACGTCCTGACTTTC CAWRGTGTSNSGANVLTF
TRBJ1-2 NA NA TRBV4-3 TGCGCCAGCAGCAGGGTAACTAACTATGGCTACACCTTC CASSRVTNYGYTF
TRBJ2-1 NA TRBD1 TRBV9 TGTGCCAGCAGCCCCGGGACAGCTTACAATGAGCAGTTCTTC CASSPGTAYNEQFF
TRBJ1-3 NA NA TRBV7-2 TGTGCCAGCAGCCTCGTGGGATCTGGAAACACCATATATTTT CASSLVGSGNTIYF
TRBJ1-2 NA NA TRBV4-3 TGCGCCAGCAGCCAAGACAGAGACGACCGGTACACCTTC CASSQDRDDRYTF
TRBJ1-5 NA TRBD1 TRBV19 TGTGCCAGTAGCGAGACAGGGGGATATCAGCCCCAGCATTTT CASSETGGYQPQHF
TRBJ1-3 few NA TRBV7-2 TGTGCCAGCAGCTTAGTTACCTCTGGAAACACCATATATTTT CASSLVTSGNTIYF
TRBJ1-6 NA NA TRBV5-1 TGCGCCAGCAGCTTGTCCAGCTCCTATAATTCACCCCTCCACTTT CASSLSSSYNSPLHF
TRBJ1-3 NA NA TRBV19 TGTGCCAGTAGTCTAGGAAACACCATATATTTT CASSLGNTIYF
TRBJ2-1 NA TRBD1 TRBV7-2 TGTGCCAGCAGCTTTACAGGGGGGTATGAGCAGTTCTTC CASSFTGGYEQFF
TRBJ1-5 NA TRBD1 TRBV28 TGTGCCAGCAGTTTAGAGGTAGGGGGCGTGAGAGGCAATCAGCCCCAGCATTTT CASSLEVGGVRGNQPQHF
TRBJ2-7 NA NA TRBV6-6 TGTGCCAGCAGGGGCCGACAAGCGGGCTACGAGCAGTACTTC CASRGRQAGYEQYF
TRBJ2-1 NA NA TRBV27 TGTGCCAGCAGTTCACTTTCTAGGGACAATGAGCAGTTCTTC CASSSLSRDNEQFF
TRBJ2-1 NA NA TRBV5-1 TGCGCCAGCAGCTTGGACGCAACCAATGAGCAGTTCTTC CASSLDATNEQFF
TRBJ2-7 NA NA TRBV4-1 TGCGCCAGCAGCCAAGATCCGGGATCCTACGAGCAGTACTTC CASSQDPGSYEQYF
TRBJ1-1 NA TRBD1 TRBV5-1 TGCGCCAGCAGCATTAGACAGGGGAACACTGAAGCTTTCTTT CASSIRQGNTEAFF
TRBJ1-1 NA NA TRBV5-1 TGCGCCAGCAGCTTGAGTTTGGGAGGGAACACTGAAGCTTTCTTT CASSLSLGGNTEAFF
TRBJ2-2 NA NA TRBV28 TGTGCCAGCAGTTTATACGGCCTCCTCCGAGGCACCGGGGAGCTGTTTTTT CASSLYGLLRGTGELFF
TRBJ1-3 NA NA TRBV19 TGTGCCAGCGCGGGGTACGCTGGAAACACCATATATTTT CASAGYAGNTIYF
TRBJ2-3 NA TRBD2 TRBV18 TGTGCCAGCTCACCGCTGCGGGGGAGCACAGATACGCAGTATTTT CASSPLRGSTDTQYF
TRBJ1-2 NA NA TRBV18 TGTGCCAGCTCACCGAGCGGGACTTATGGCTACACCTTC CASSPSGTYGYTF
TRBJ1-4 NA TRBD1 TRBV18 TGTGCCAGCTCACCAAAAGGACAGGCGACAACTAATGAAAAACTGTTTTTT CASSPKGQATTNEKLFF
TRBJ1-2 NA NA TRBV29-1 TGCAGCGTTGTTGAGGGGGGTGGCTACACCTTC CSVVEGGGYTF
TRBJ2-3 NA TRBD2 TRBV27 TGTGCCAGCAGTTTATCGAGGGGACTAGCGGCTACAGATACGCAGTATTTT CASSLSRGLAATDTQYF
TRBJ2-3 NA NA TRBV5-1 TGCGCCAGCAGCCCAGATCCGGCGGTGGATACGCAGTATTTT CASSPDPAVDTQYF
TRBJ1-4 NA NA TRBV11-1 TGTGCCAGCAGCTTACAGGGAGCCCTTAATGAAAAACTGTTTTTT CASSLQGALNEKLFF
TRBJ2-1 NA TRBD1 TRBV7-9 TGTGCCAGCAGCCAGTCACAGGGGAATGAGCAGTTCTTC CASSQSQGNEQFF
TRBJ2-1 NA TRBD2 TRBV28 TGTGCCAGCAGCCACCTAGCGGGGTCTTACAATGAGCAGTTCTTC CASSHLAGSYNEQFF
TRBJ2-3 once NA TRBV4-3 TGCGCCAGCAGCCAAGGAGTGGCCACAGATACGCAGTATTTT CASSQGVATDTQYF
TRBJ1-1 NA TRBD1 TRBV11-2 TGTGCCAGCAGCCGACAGGGAAACACTGAAGCTTTCTTT CASSRQGNTEAFF
TRBJ2-7 NA NA TRBV27 TGTGCCAGCAGTTTATTCCGAAGCTCCTACGAGCAGTACTTC CASSLFRSSYEQYF
TRBJ2-1 NA TRBD2 TRBV5-4 TGTGCCAGCAGCTTGGGGACTAGCGGCAACTCCTACAATGAGCAGTTCTTC CASSLGTSGNSYNEQFF
TRBJ2-2 NA NA TRBV18 TGTGCCAGCTCACGCGGGACAGCCACCGGGGAGCTGTTTTTT CASSRGTATGELFF
TRBJ1-2 few TRBD1 TRBV5-1 TGCGCCAGCAGCTCTGCCCCCGGACAGGGAAGCGGCTACACCTTC CASSSAPGQGSGYTF